This record covers a single T cell receptor (beta chain). Germline V gives CDR1 LNHDA, CDR2 SQIVND (reference sequence). The CDR3 consists of 15 residues. V was shortened by 3 bases and J by 5 bases, with 15 bases between the two germline ends. The sample belongs to a study of brain T cells in children with intractable seizures. Sequenced by immunoSEQ multiplex PCR; TCRdb stores in-frame clones only, minus some. This table has fewer than 150,000 clones, 85% to 95% appearing once. The gene calls are TRBV19 and TRBJ2-3, with D possibly TRBD2 on 5 matching bases. This sequence originates from a boy in the first two years of life with hemimegalencephaly and intractable seizures. Material: peripheral blood, obtained at surgery. The CDR3 region is CASSIGETRVDTQYF. For the CDR3, the DNA is TGTGCCAGTAGTATTGGGGAGACCCGGGTAGATACGCAGTATTTT.